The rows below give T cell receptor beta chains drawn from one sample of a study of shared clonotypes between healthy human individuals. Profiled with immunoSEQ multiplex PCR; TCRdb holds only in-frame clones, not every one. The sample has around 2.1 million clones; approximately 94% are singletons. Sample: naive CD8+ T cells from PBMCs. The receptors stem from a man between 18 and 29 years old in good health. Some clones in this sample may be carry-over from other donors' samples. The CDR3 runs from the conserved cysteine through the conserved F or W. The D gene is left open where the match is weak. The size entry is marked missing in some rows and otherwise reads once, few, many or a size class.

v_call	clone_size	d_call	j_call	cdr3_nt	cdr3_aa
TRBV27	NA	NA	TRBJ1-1	TGTGCCAGCAGTACAACCGGGCCCCACACTGAAGAAGCTTTCTTT	CASSTTGPHTEEAFF
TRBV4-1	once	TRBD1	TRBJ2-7	TGCGCCAGCAGCCAATTCGGTCCGGACAGGATCTCATCAGCCTACGAGCAGTACTTC	CASSQFGPDRISSAYEQYF
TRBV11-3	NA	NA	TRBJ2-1	TGTGCCAGCAGCTTACTTTTAGGCAATGAGCAGTTCTTC	CASSLLLGNEQFF
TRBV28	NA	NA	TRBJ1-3	TGTGCCAGCAGCCTTTCTAGTGGGAGGTACTCTGGAAACACCATATATTTT	CASSLSSGRYSGNTIYF
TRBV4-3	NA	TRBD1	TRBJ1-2	TGCGCCAGCAGCCAAGATCTCGGACAGGATACGAGAGGCTACACCTTC	CASSQDLGQDTRGYTF
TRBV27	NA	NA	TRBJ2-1	TGTGCCACCTTTAACAGGGCGAACCCCTACAATGAGCAGTTCTTC	CATFNRANPYNEQFF
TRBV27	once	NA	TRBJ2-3	TGTGCCAGCAGTGTGGGACTCCCCACAGATACGCAGTATTTT	CASSVGLPTDTQYF
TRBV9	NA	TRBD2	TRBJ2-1	TGTGCCAGCAGCTCCCCTCAGAGCGGGAGGGCCTACAATGAGCAGTTCTTC	CASSSPQSGRAYNEQFF
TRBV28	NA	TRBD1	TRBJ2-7	TGTGCCAGCAGTTCCCCCAGCCTCCCCTACAGGGGCGAACCCTACGAGCAGTACTTC	CASSSPSLPYRGEPYEQYF
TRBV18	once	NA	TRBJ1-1	TGTGCCACCAAACTTCCGGGACTCCAGAACACTGAAGCTTTCTTT	CATKLPGLQNTEAFF
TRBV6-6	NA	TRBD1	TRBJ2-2	TGTGCCAGCAGTACGTGGACAGGGCGGAACACCGGGGAGCTGTTTTTT	CASSTWTGRNTGELFF
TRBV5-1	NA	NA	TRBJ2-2	TGCGCCAGTGGTGGAGGGCTAGAGAACACCGGGGAGCTGTTTTTT	CASGGGLENTGELFF
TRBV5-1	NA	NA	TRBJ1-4	TGCGCCAGCAGCTTCACGGGGTTTAATGAAAAACTGTTTTTT	CASSFTGFNEKLFF
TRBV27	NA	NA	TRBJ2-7	TGTGCCAGCAGTTTATCGATTGATAGGGTCCCTTGGGGCGAGCAGTACTTC	CASSLSIDRVPWGEQYF
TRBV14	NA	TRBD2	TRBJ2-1	TGTGCCAGCAGCCAATGGGAGGGAGGTAATGAGCAGTTCTTC	CASSQWEGGNEQFF
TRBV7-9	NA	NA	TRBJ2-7	TGTGCCAGCAGACCCCTGGGAGCTAACTACGAGCAGTACTTC	CASRPLGANYEQYF
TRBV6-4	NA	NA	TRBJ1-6	TGTGCCATCCCGCCCGGGAGACCGATCAATTCACCCCTCCACTTT	CAIPPGRPINSPLHF
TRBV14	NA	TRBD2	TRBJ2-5	TGTGCCAGCAGCCAATCGGGGGGACGGGAGACCCAGTACTTC	CASSQSGGRETQYF
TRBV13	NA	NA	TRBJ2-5	TGTGCCAGCAGCTTAGGGGCCGGCGGAGAGACCCAGTACTTC	CASSLGAGGETQYF
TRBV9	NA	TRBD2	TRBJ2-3	TGTGCCAGCAGCCAAGCGGGAGGAGTCACAGATACGCAGTATTTT	CASSQAGGVTDTQYF
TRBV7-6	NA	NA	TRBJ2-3	TGTGCCAGCAGTCAGGCCCTTTCCCCCACAGATACGCAGTATTTT	CASSQALSPTDTQYF
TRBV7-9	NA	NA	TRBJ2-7	TGTGCCAGCAGCTTCGATCCTCCGGGGCACCACGAGCAGTACTTC	CASSFDPPGHHEQYF
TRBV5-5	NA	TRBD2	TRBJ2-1	TGTGCCAGCAGCCCTCCGGGACTAGCGGGAGGGACCCTTCAGTTCTTC	CASSPPGLAGGTLQFF
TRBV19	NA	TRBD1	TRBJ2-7	TGTGCCAGTAGTGGATCCGGGACAGGGAGCGAGCAGTACTTC	CASSGSGTGSEQYF
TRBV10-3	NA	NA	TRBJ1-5	TGTGCCATCAGTGACGTACAGGGATATCAGCCCCAGCATTTT	CAISDVQGYQPQHF
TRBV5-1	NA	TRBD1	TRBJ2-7	TGCGCCAGCAGCTCGGACGTTTTAACGACGACAGGGCTCTCCTACGAGCAGTACTTC	CASSSDVLTTTGLSYEQYF
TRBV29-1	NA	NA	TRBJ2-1	TGCAGCGTTGAAGTGTTGGTTCGAAGCTCCTACAATGAGCAGTTCTTC	CSVEVLVRSSYNEQFF